This T cell receptor beta chain was profiled in a study of CD8 T cells in Susac syndrome. Study-wide findings and caveats: Susac-specific public clones were found in total CD8+ and CD8+ TEMRA repertoires, numbering some 15 and five, respectively.

The RNA input was roughly 0.45 to 1 ug, and it was reverse transcribed with random hexamers. TCRdb redid the calling of the immunoSEQ multiplex PCR reads with MiXCR, one entry per CDR3 protein. The sample carries 95,000 to 150,000 distinct CDR3 sequences, about 94% recorded once. As to this clonotype: Its specificity is not known.

CD8+ and CD4+ T cells taken from blood had their TCR beta sequenced. The sequencing input was CD8+ T cells from PBMCs. The clonotype was recovered from a human donor with Susac syndrome.

CDR3 DNA: TGTGCCAGTAGTGCGTCCATCGGACAGGGCGCTAACTATGGCTACACCTTC. The encoded protein is CASSASIGQGANYGYTF. The chain joins TRBV19 to TRBJ1-2; 8 positions match TRBD1. V shed 5 bases and J 0 bases; nucleotides not matched to a gene: 11. CDR3 length: 17 residues. Germline V gene data show CDR1 as LNHDA and CDR2 as SQIVND (reference sequence).